A single sample gave rise to the 19 T cell receptor beta chains below, sequenced in a study of identical twins. TCRdb independently ran MiXCR on the 5' RACE reads; one entry per CDR3 protein. The profile covers about 150,000 distinct CDR3 sequences, with approximately 4% appearing a single time and 7.5% to 8.5% taken by the ten largest. The sample taken for sequencing was memory T cells sorted from blood. The receptors derive from a man in his late teens or twenties in good health.

This clonotype was seen ten or more times. This chain links TRBV15 with TRBJ2-3; a possible D gene is TRBD2 (6 bases). The CDR3 is made up of 18 amino acids. Germline values: CDR1 LNHNV, CDR2 YYDKDF (reference sequence). Trimming shortened V by 3 bases and J by 7 bases, and 26 bases separated the two germline ends. This CDR3 reads CATSSSQARRASTYTQYF. CDR3 DNA sequence: TGTGCCACCAGCAGCTCCCAGGCCAGGAGGGCCTCAACCTATACGCAGTATTTT.

This clonotype appeared many times. The V call is TRBV11-1, the J call TRBJ2-1; D is unclear. The CDR3 contains 14 residues. The germline gives CDR1 SGHAT, CDR2 FQDESV (reference sequence). With 5 bases removed from V and 4 bases from J, the gap between germline ends came to 12 bases. CDR3 nucleotides: TGTGCCAGCAGCCCTCGGCTGGGTTACAATGAGCAGTTCTTC. Amino acid sequence: CASSPRLGYNEQFF.

The chain uses TRBV5-6 and TRBJ2-2, with 9 positions matching TRBD1. From germline, CDR1 is SGHDT and CDR2 YYEEEE. The CDR3 spans 17 residues. V lost 6 bases, J lost 6 bases, and 15 bases stayed unmatched. The CDR3 region is CASTDSLGQGYPGELFF. CDR3 nucleotide sequence: TGTGCCAGCACCGACAGCTTGGGACAGGGTTATCCCGGGGAGCTGTTTTTT.

In this sample, this clonotype turned up many times. The CDR3 DNA reads TGTGCCAGCAGCACAGGGACTAGCGGCTCCTACGAGCAGTACTTC. Translated, it gives CASSTGTSGSYEQYF. V is TRBV9 and J is TRBJ2-7; 11 bases are shared with TRBD2. Germline-derived CDR1 and CDR2 are SGDLS and YYNGEE. This CDR3 spans 15 amino acids. J lost 0 bases, V lost 4 bases, and 3 bases had no gene match.

In this sample, this clonotype turned up many times. The rearrangement links TRBV12-3 or TRBV12-4 to TRBJ2-2, with a tentative D call TRBD2 (5 bases). The CDR3 is made up of 15 amino acids. Trimming pared 3 bases from V and 5 bases from J, leaving 13 bases between. The CDR3 here is CASSFPGWVTGELFF. The CDR3 bases are TGTGCCAGCAGTTTCCCGGGGTGGGTAACCGGGGAGCTGTTTTTT.

V gene TRBV5-6 combines with J gene TRBJ2-2; tentatively, D is TRBD1 (6 bases). Trimming stripped 4 bases from V and 4 bases from J, with 20 bases between. The germline V gene has CDR1 SGHDT and CDR2 YYEEEE. The CDR3 length is 17 residues. The DNA for the CDR3 is TGTGCCAGCAGCGAGGGGGTAAGGGCTTGGGCCACCGGGGAGCTGTTTTTT. This sequence encodes CASSEGVRAWATGELFF.

This clonotype was observed at least ten times. This chain connects TRBV6-1 to TRBJ1-5; D call uncertain. This CDR3 is 13 amino acids long. The germline CDR1 and CDR2 sequences are MNHNS and SASEGT. The V gene lost 9 bases and the J gene lost 6 bases, with 15 bases spanning the gap. The CDR3 is CASTEGTGQPQHF. The CDR3 nucleotides read TGTGCCAGTACGGAGGGCACGGGTCAGCCCCAGCATTTT.

This clonotype was counted ten times or more. The chain couples TRBV20-1 to TRBJ1-6; tentatively, D is TRBD1 (5 bases). The CDR3 loop spans 14 amino acids. Looked up from germline, CDR1 is DFQATT and CDR2 is SNEGSKA (reference sequence). Trimming cost V 1 base and J 10 bases, with 14 bases left between them. The CDR3 sequence: CSARASQGDSPLHF. The CDR3 DNA is TGCAGTGCTAGAGCGAGTCAGGGTGACTCACCCCTCCACTTT.

In this sample, this clonotype turned up many times. The gene calls are TRBV5-6 and TRBJ1-2; D is uncertain. V was clipped by 1 base and J by 6 bases, with 7 bases between them. The length of the CDR3 is 12 residues. Germline CDR1 SGHDT, CDR2 YYEEEE. CDR3 DNA: TGTGCCAGCAGCTTGTATCCCCATGGCTACACCTTC. Translation: CASSLYPHGYTF.

This clonotype has ten or more counts. The rearrangement links TRBV7-2 to TRBJ1-1, with 9 bases that match TRBD1. This CDR3 spans 14 amino acids. With 5 bases clipped from V and 4 bases from J, the junction kept 5 bases outside the gene matches. CDR1 and CDR2 from the germline V gene are SGHTA and FQGNSA. This CDR3 is CASSPQGAGTEAFF. The CDR3 DNA follows: TGTGCCAGCAGCCCACAGGGGGCGGGCACTGAAGCTTTCTTT.

This clonotype was recorded many times. The genes are TRBV7-8 and TRBJ2-7, with TRBD1 matching 8 bases. Germline trimming cut 5 bases from V and 3 bases from J; bases unmatched to any gene: 6. Germline CDR1 and CDR2: SGHVS and FQNEAQ. The CDR3 loop spans 14 amino acids. Written as DNA, the CDR3 is TGTGCCAGCAGCGCCGCCGGGACAGGCTACGAGCAGTACTTC. It encodes CASSAAGTGYEQYF.

This clonotype was seen at least ten times. The gene calls are TRBV7-9 and TRBJ2-5, with D maybe TRBD2 (6 bases). CDR1 is SEHNR, CDR2 FQNEAQ, per germline (reference sequence). V lost 3 bases and J 7 bases, leaving 12 bases between the germline ends. This CDR3 has 13 residues. This CDR3 is CASSLDGRGTQYF. The CDR3 region has the DNA TGTGCCAGCAGCTTGGACGGGCGGGGGACCCAGTACTTC.

Turning to this clonotype: A much larger clone is a single base away; this may be a read error. The genes are TRBV24-1 and TRBJ2-5; TRBD2 is a possible D gene (5 bases). The CDR3 is 14 amino acids. V lost 9 bases, J lost 4 bases, and 17 bases lay in between. Looked up from germline, CDR1 is KGHDR and CDR2 is SFDVKD. As DNA, the CDR3 is TGTGCCACCGGAGTAACGGGAAAATCAGAGACCCAGTACTTC. It encodes CATGVTGKSETQYF.

V gene TRBV12-3 or TRBV12-4 combines with J gene TRBJ2-6, with 12 nucleotides matching TRBD2. The CDR3 length is 18 residues. J gave up 4 bases and V 5 bases, and 9 bases lay outside the gene matches. The CDR3 loop reads CASSHRLAGAGGANVLTF. The CDR3 bases are TGTGCCAGCAGTCACCGACTAGCGGGAGCGGGGGGGGCCAACGTCCTGACTTTC.

The chain uses TRBV7-2 and TRBJ1-1, with 9 bases aligning to TRBD1. CDR1 is SGHTA and CDR2 is FQGNSA in the germline V gene. V lost 5 bases to trimming and J lost 11 bases; unmatched junction nucleotides: 9. The CDR3 length is 13 residues. As DNA, the CDR3 is TGTGCCAGCAGCGCGGACAGGGGTTATTGGGCTTTCTTT. Translating it yields CASSADRGYWAFF.

This clonotype was observed at least ten times. V gene TRBV7-2 combines with J gene TRBJ1-6; weak D call: TRBD1 (5 bases). The V end lost 1 base, the J end lost 6 bases, and 7 bases lay between the germline ends. CDR3 length equals 14 residues. Germline V gives CDR1 SGHTA, CDR2 FQGNSA. The CDR3 coding sequence is TGTGCCAGCAGCTTAGGACAGATTAATTCACCCCTCCACTTT. Protein product: CASSLGQINSPLHF.

This clonotype was seen repeatedly, ten times or more. The chain links TRBV3-1 to TRBJ2-1, with 11 bases matching TRBD1. The V gene's germline CDR1 is LGHDT and CDR2 YNNKEL (reference sequence). V trimming: 5 bases; J trimming: 8 bases; junction bases outside the gene matches: 8. The length of the CDR3 is 15 residues. CDR3 in DNA: TGTGCCAGCAGCTACGGGACAGGGGGGTACGATGAGCAGTTCTTC. It translates to CASSYGTGGYDEQFF.

This clonotype was found many times. V and J are TRBV5-1 and TRBJ2-2, with a weak D call TRBD2 (5 bases). CDR1 is SGHRS, CDR2 YFSETQ, per germline. The CDR3 spans 15 residues. The ends were cut back, 1 base at V and 3 bases at J, with 10 bases in the middle. The CDR3 spells CASSLYGVDTGELFF. CDR3 coding DNA: TGCGCCAGCAGCTTGTACGGGGTCGACACCGGGGAGCTGTTTTTT.

The table lists this clonotype with many counts. The chain has TRBV20-1 and TRBJ2-1; a possible D gene is TRBD1 (6 bases). The length of the CDR3 is 12 residues. Germline V gene data show CDR1 as DFQATT and CDR2 as SNEGSKA (reference sequence). V lost 4 bases and J lost 12, with 16 bases in between. The CDR3 region is CSATPGGLGQFF. CDR3 DNA sequence: TGCAGTGCTACGCCTGGGGGCTTAGGGCAGTTCTTC.